Shown below are 32 T cell receptor beta chains from a single sample sequenced in a study of identical twins. A single record per CDR3 protein comes from TCRdb applying MiXCR to the 5' RACE reads. The sample carries 450,000 or so distinct CDR3 sequences, approximately 15% recorded once. The same sample was also studied in work on yellow fever vaccine responses in identical twins.

Sequencing was carried out using CD4+ T cells sorted from blood. The receptors stem from a young woman in good health.

V gene TRBV7-2 combines with J gene TRBJ2-1, with D uncertain. CDR3 length: 16 residues. V was cut by 4 bases and J by 6 bases, with 19 bases left in between. Germline CDR1 reads SGHTA; CDR2 reads FQGNSA. The DNA for the CDR3 is TGTGCCAGCAGCTCCACCCTGGCGGTTCCCCGCAATGAGCAGTTCTTC. Its protein product is CASSSTLAVPRNEQFF.

This chain connects TRBV10-2 to TRBJ2-2, with D possibly TRBD1 on 6 matching bases. CDR1 and CDR2 from the germline V gene are WSHSY and SAAADI. The CDR3 length is 16 residues. The germline V and J ends were trimmed by 6 bases and 1 base, with 15 bases remaining between them. CDR3 protein: CASRKITGLNTGELFF. The DNA for the CDR3 is TGCGCCAGCAGGAAAATAACAGGGCTGAACACCGGGGAGCTGTTTTTT.

There are a few counts of this clonotype. The V call is TRBV3-1, the J call TRBJ2-5; the D is unclear. Germline V gene sequence: CDR1 LGHDT, CDR2 YNNKEL (reference sequence). V lost 3 bases to trimming and J lost 3 bases, with 5 bases between them. This CDR3 is 12 amino acids long. The CDR3 loop is CASSQLEETQYF. The CDR3, as DNA: TGTGCCAGCAGCCAGCTGGAAGAGACCCAGTACTTC.

The V gene is TRBV3-1, the J gene TRBJ2-1, with 7 bases fitting TRBD1. V lost 3 bases and J lost 5; bases outside the gene matches: 13. Germline loops: CDR1 LGHDT, CDR2 YNNKEL (reference sequence). The length of the CDR3 is 17 residues. CDR3: CASSHPKPRDSNNEQFF. The DNA for the CDR3 is TGTGCCAGCAGCCACCCTAAACCCCGGGACAGCAACAATGAGCAGTTCTTC.

This clonotype has just a few counts. This CDR3 reads CATRGQAQGTYYEQYF. The CDR3 DNA follows: TGTGCCACCCGAGGACAGGCCCAGGGGACTTACTACGAGCAGTACTTC. V and J are TRBV6-1 and TRBJ2-7, with a tentative D call TRBD1 (7 bases). The CDR3 totals 16 residues. Trimming shortened V by 10 bases and J by 3 bases, and 25 bases separated the two germline ends. Germline values: CDR1 MNHNS, CDR2 SASEGT.

This clonotype was observed once. The rearrangement uses TRBV20-1 and TRBJ2-2; no firm D call. The CDR3 has 16 residues. The germline CDR1 and CDR2 sequences are DFQATT and SNEGSKA (reference sequence). The ends were cut back, 6 bases at V and 0 bases at J, with 17 bases in the middle. DNA for the CDR3: TGCAGTGCCGAAAACCCAGCGATTACGAACACCGGGGAGCTGTTTTTT. Amino acids: CSAENPAITNTGELFF.

This clonotype appeared many times. This rearrangement joins TRBV12-3 or TRBV12-4 to TRBJ2-5; TRBD2 is a possible D gene (6 bases). The CDR3 totals 14 residues. V dropped 4 bases and J dropped 6 bases, with 15 bases sitting between them. The DNA for the CDR3 is TGTGCCAGCAGTTGGAATAGCGGTAGTAAGACCCAGTACTTC. It specifies CASSWNSGSKTQYF.

The table lists this clonotype with a few counts. The CDR3 bases are TGTGCCAGCAGTTTAAGCCCGGCGGTTGCGGGCAATGAGCAGTTCTTC. The encoded protein is CASSLSPAVAGNEQFF. The rearrangement links TRBV7-2 to TRBJ2-1, with a tentative D call TRBD2 (5 bases). V lost 6 bases, J lost 6 bases, and 21 bases lay in between. CDR3 length: 16 residues. Per germline, CDR1 SGHTA and CDR2 FQGNSA. The whole variable domain, filled in from reference TRBV7-2 and TRBJ2-1, reads GAGVSQSPSNKVTEKGKDVELRCDPISGHTALYWYRQSLGQGLEFLIYFQGNSAPDKSGLPSDRFSAERTGGSVSTLTIQRTQQEDSAVYLCASSLSPAVAGNEQFFGPGTRLTVL.

The chain couples TRBV7-3 to TRBJ1-4; no clear D. The length of the CDR3 is 16 residues. V was cut by 1 base and J by 2 bases, with 11 bases left in between. Germline V gives CDR1 SGHTA, CDR2 FQGTGA. CDR3 nucleotide sequence: TGTGCCAGCAGCTTAAAGGGCAGAGCGACTAATGAAAAACTGTTTTTT. Its translation: CASSLKGRATNEKLFF.

The sample holds many counts of this clonotype. The CDR3: CASSQEELAGSTYEQYF. DNA of the CDR3: TGTGCCAGCAGCCAAGAAGAACTAGCGGGAAGTACCTACGAGCAGTACTTC. The chain couples TRBV4-2 to TRBJ2-7, with 10 bases matching TRBD2. The germline V gene encodes CDR1 LGHNA and CDR2 YNFKEQ. The CDR3 runs to 17 residues. The V and J ends lost 0 bases and 2 bases, in that order; junction bases with no gene match: 7.

This chain links TRBV28 with TRBJ1-2; D might be TRBD1 (6 bases). The CDR3 loop spans 16 amino acids. Germline assignment: CDR1 MDHEN and CDR2 SYDVKM. Deletions cut 4 bases from V and 4 bases from J, with 19 bases between. Written as DNA, the CDR3 is TGTGCCAGCAGTTCCCTAGGGCCAGGAGGGGGCTATGGCTACACCTTC. It is translated as CASSSLGPGGGYGYTF.

The V gene is TRBV20-1, the J gene TRBJ2-7, with TRBD1 matching over 7 bases. Germline V gene sequence: CDR1 DFQATT, CDR2 SNEGSKA (reference sequence). J was trimmed by 5 bases and V by 2 bases; bases with no gene match: 6. This CDR3 contains 13 residues. Here the CDR3 DNA reads TGCAGTGCTAGACTACAGGGGATCAACGAGCAGTACTTC. This codes for CSARLQGINEQYF.

V gene TRBV3-1 combines with J gene TRBJ2-7, with 9 bases identical to TRBD1. CDR3 length: 14 residues. The V segment lost 3 bases and the J segment 2 bases; nucleotides outside the gene matches: 2. CDR1 and CDR2 (germline): LGHDT, YNNKEL (reference sequence). In nucleotides, the CDR3 is TGTGCCAGCAGCCACGGGACAGGGCCCTACGAGCAGTACTTC. Amino acids: CASSHGTGPYEQYF.

This chain uses TRBV15 with TRBJ2-7; D possibly matches TRBD1 or TRBD2 (5 bases each). Trimming shortened V by 9 bases and J by 0 bases, and 12 bases separated the two germline ends. Germline-derived CDR1 and CDR2 are LNHNV and YYDKDF (reference sequence). The CDR3 has 13 residues. The CDR3 nucleotides read TGTGCCACTCAAGGGACGAGCTCCTACGAGCAGTACTTC. It is translated as CATQGTSSYEQYF.

In this sample, this clonotype turned up a few times. The CDR3 reads CASGQRPHYGYTF. CDR3 nucleotide sequence: TGTGCCAGCGGACAGAGGCCCCACTATGGCTACACCTTC. This chain uses TRBV6-1 with TRBJ1-2; tentatively, D is TRBD1 (6 bases). This CDR3 contains 13 residues. CDR1 MNHNS and CDR2 SASEGT come from the germline V gene. Deletions cut 8 bases from V and 3 bases from J, with 13 bases between.

This clonotype showed up just a few times. The gene calls are TRBV3-1 and TRBJ2-2; D is undetermined. V dropped 5 bases and J dropped 7 bases, with 11 bases sitting between them. CDR1 and CDR2 (germline): LGHDT, YNNKEL (reference sequence). CDR3 length: 13 amino acids. As DNA, the CDR3 is TGTGCCAGCAGCTTCGTGAGGTTCGGGGAGCTGTTTTTT. Its protein is CASSFVRFGELFF. Based on the CDR3 plus reference TRBV3-1 and TRBJ2-2, the full variable domain is DTAVSQTPKYLVTQMGNDKSIKCEQNLGHDTMYWYKQDSKKFLKIMFSYNNKELIINETVPNRFSPKSPDKAHLNLHINSLELGDSAVYFCASSFVRFGELFFGEGSRLTVL.

The chain has TRBV27 and TRBJ2-7, with D hard to call. V gave up 1 base and J gave up 1 base, with 17 bases separating them. The CDR3 has 17 residues. From germline, CDR1 is MNHEY and CDR2 SMNVEV (reference sequence). Written as DNA, the CDR3 is TGTGCCAGCAGTTTATTTCGTCGGGCGGAGCCTTCCTACGAGCAGTACTTC. This codes for CASSLFRRAEPSYEQYF.

This chain uses TRBV6-5 with TRBJ1-6; D is unresolved. This CDR3 is built from 12 residues. Germline V CDR1 and CDR2: MNHEY, SVGAGI. The germline V and J ends were trimmed by 2 bases and 11 bases, with 7 bases remaining between them. The CDR3 loop reads CASSYPQTPLHF. DNA for the CDR3: TGTGCCAGCAGTTACCCACAGACACCCCTCCACTTT.

This clonotype turned up a few times. Written as DNA, the CDR3 is TGTGCCAGCAGTTCCAACCGTGGGGGCGGGAGTATGAATGAGCAGTTCTTC. Protein product: CASSSNRGGGSMNEQFF. The genes are TRBV12-3 or TRBV12-4 and TRBJ2-1; tentatively, D is TRBD2 (7 bases). This CDR3 region has 17 residues. The V gene lost 4 bases and the J gene lost 7 bases, with 23 bases spanning the gap.

This chain joins TRBV5-1 and TRBJ1-6; D remains unclear. CDR3 length equals 14 residues. From germline, CDR1 is SGHRS and CDR2 YFSETQ. Trimming took 3 bases from V and 4 from J, leaving 8 bases between them. For the CDR3, the DNA is TGCGCCAGCAGCTCCGGGATTTATAATTCACCCCTCCACTTT. It is translated as CASSSGIYNSPLHF.

A few counts support this clonotype. V usage is TRBV5-1 and J usage is TRBJ2-5; perhaps D is TRBD1 or TRBD2 (5 bases each). Germline-derived CDR1 and CDR2 are SGHRS and YFSETQ. This CDR3 comprises 14 residues. V was pared by 3 bases and J by 3 bases, with 12 bases between. CDR3 sequence reads: CASSSGTDEETQYF. DNA for the CDR3: TGCGCCAGCAGCTCCGGGACGGATGAAGAGACCCAGTACTTC.

There are many counts of this clonotype. V gene TRBV12-3 or TRBV12-4 combines with J gene TRBJ2-5, with D possibly matching TRBD2 (6 bases). This CDR3 is built from 15 residues. The V and J ends lost 2 bases and 0 bases respectively, with 10 bases between them. The CDR3 bases are TGTGCCAGCAGTTTACCGGGGACTTACCAAGAGACCCAGTACTTC. This sequence encodes CASSLPGTYQETQYF.

Only a few counts were recorded for this clonotype. This chain joins TRBV10-3 and TRBJ2-5; 7 bases are a match to TRBD2. Germline CDR1 and CDR2: ENHRY and SYGVKD. J was trimmed by 2 bases and V by 0 bases; bases with no gene match: 12. CDR3 size: 18 residues. The CDR3: CAISESNLLLAAQETQYF. The DNA of the CDR3 is TGTGCCATCAGTGAGTCGAATCTTCTCCTAGCGGCACAAGAGACCCAGTACTTC.

The chain employs TRBV7-2 and TRBJ2-5; D unclear. V lost 4 bases, J lost 5 bases, and 17 bases lay in between. Germline values: CDR1 SGHTA, CDR2 FQGNSA. The CDR3 is 15 amino acids. CDR3 amino acids: CASSSRVAVTETQYF. In DNA form, the CDR3 reads TGTGCCAGCAGCTCACGGGTCGCGGTGACGGAGACCCAGTACTTC.

In this sample, this clonotype turned up a few times. This sequence joins TRBV6-5 and TRBJ1-1, with 8 bases identical to TRBD1. V dropped 2 bases and J dropped 4; count of bases not matched to a gene: 6. The CDR3 runs 15 residues. Germline V gene data show CDR1 as MNHEY and CDR2 as SVGAGI. DNA for the CDR3: TGTGCCAGCAGTTACCTCAGGGGGCAAGGCACTGAAGCTTTCTTT. Translation gives CASSYLRGQGTEAFF.

The gene calls are TRBV20-1 and TRBJ2-7; 13 nucleotides align to TRBD2. The CDR3 consists of 15 residues. Per germline, CDR1 DFQATT and CDR2 SNEGSKA (reference sequence). V shed 4 bases, J shed 5 bases, and the junction held 8 bases outside the gene matches. CDR3 region: CSATTTSGRAHEQYF. In nucleotides, the CDR3 is TGCAGTGCTACGACCACTAGCGGGAGGGCCCACGAGCAGTACTTC.

CDR3 protein: CASSSRRSANTGELFF. The CDR3 DNA is TGTGCCAGCAGCTCCCGCAGATCGGCGAACACCGGGGAGCTGTTTTTT. The genes are TRBV7-2 and TRBJ2-2; D is unresolved. Germline lookup yields CDR1 SGHTA and CDR2 FQGNSA. V was trimmed by 4 bases and J by 0 bases, leaving 12 bases between them. The CDR3 sequence is 16 residues long.

This clonotype turned up a few times. The chain combines TRBV24-1 with TRBJ2-1, with TRBD2 identical over 14 bases. From germline, CDR1 is KGHDR and CDR2 SFDVKD. The CDR3 sequence is 21 residues long. With V trimmed by 3 bases and J by 7 bases, 19 bases remained unmatched. The CDR3: CATSDPAPGTSGSTILNEQFF. The CDR3 DNA reads as TGTGCCACCAGTGATCCCGCTCCCGGGACTAGCGGGAGCACAATCCTGAATGAGCAGTTCTTC.

The V call is TRBV7-2, the J call TRBJ1-1, with D hard to call. V lost 4 bases and J 1 base, leaving 10 bases between the germline ends. The CDR3 length is 14 residues. Germline V gene sequence: CDR1 SGHTA, CDR2 FQGNSA. In DNA, the CDR3 is TGTGCCAGCAGCTCTCAAGCTTGGAACACTGAAGCTTTCTTT. Translation gives CASSSQAWNTEAFF.

This clonotype was seen many times. J is TRBJ1-6 and V is TRBV4-1, with 9 positions matching TRBD1. This CDR3 region has 15 residues. Germline lookup yields CDR1 MGHRA and CDR2 YSYEKL. Trimming at V came to 2 bases and at J to 6 bases, leaving 2 bases not matched to a gene. The DNA for the CDR3 is TGCGCCAGCAGCCAAAGGACAGGGGTTAATTCACCCCTCCACTTT. It translates to CASSQRTGVNSPLHF.

The chain carries TRBV7-2 and TRBJ2-3, with D tentatively TRBD1 or TRBD2 (6 bases each). Germline lookup yields CDR1 SGHTA and CDR2 FQGNSA. This CDR3 is built from 15 residues. V lost 1 base to trimming and J lost 5 bases, with 13 bases between them. The CDR3 coding sequence is TGTGCCAGCAGCTTAGAGGGGGGAGGAGGAGATACGCAGTATTTT. Translation gives CASSLEGGGGDTQYF.

This clonotype has just a few counts. The chain couples TRBV7-2 to TRBJ2-7, with D maybe TRBD2 (6 bases). The germline V gene encodes CDR1 SGHTA and CDR2 FQGNSA. V was clipped by 3 bases and J by 5 bases, with 14 bases between them. The CDR3 is made up of 14 amino acids. The chain's CDR3 is CASSLVREAHEQYF. DNA for the CDR3: TGTGCCAGCAGCTTGGTCAGGGAGGCCCACGAGCAGTACTTC.